The sequence of this T cell receptor beta chain was determined in a study of blood T cells in healthy people across ages. The study, taken as a whole, reports: Aged donors had fewer naive CD4+ cells and lower diversity than long-lived donors. In the absence of known donor CMV status, changes in expanded clonotypes were possibly confounded.

A sample-barcoded 5' primer and a J-beta primer mix were used in a second PCR of roughly 7 to 12 cycles. Through a template-switch adaptor with 12 random nucleotides, each cDNA molecule received a tag. The yield of each sample was at least 2.5 million CDR3-containing paired-end reads. One entry per CDR3 protein, called by TCRdb with MiXCR from the 5' RACE reads. The sample lists 800,000 to 950,000 distinct CDR3 sequences; under 50% were seen once. The ends were cut back, 10 bases at V and 4 bases at J, with 15 bases in the middle. CDR1 SGHRS and CDR2 YFSETQ come from the germline V gene. The CDR3 consists of 13 residues. About this clonotype itself: Its antigen remains unknown. One base away lies a much larger clone, so this may be a sequencing read error.

V and J are TRBV5-1 and TRBJ2-1; either TRBD1 or TRBD2 may fit D (5 bases each). Sequencing used blood. This TCR was recovered from a man in his thirties or forties in good health. CDR3 protein: CAGHRDGYNEQFF. The DNA of the CDR3 is TGCGCCGGCCACCGGGACGGGTACAATGAGCAGTTCTTC. Filled out from reference TRBV5-1 and TRBJ2-1, the complete variable domain reads KAGVTQTPRYLIKTRGQQVTLSCSPISGHRSVSWYQQTPGQGLQFLFEYFSETQRNKGNFPGRFSGRQFSNSRSEMNVSTLELGDSALYLCAGHRDGYNEQFFGPGTRLTVL.